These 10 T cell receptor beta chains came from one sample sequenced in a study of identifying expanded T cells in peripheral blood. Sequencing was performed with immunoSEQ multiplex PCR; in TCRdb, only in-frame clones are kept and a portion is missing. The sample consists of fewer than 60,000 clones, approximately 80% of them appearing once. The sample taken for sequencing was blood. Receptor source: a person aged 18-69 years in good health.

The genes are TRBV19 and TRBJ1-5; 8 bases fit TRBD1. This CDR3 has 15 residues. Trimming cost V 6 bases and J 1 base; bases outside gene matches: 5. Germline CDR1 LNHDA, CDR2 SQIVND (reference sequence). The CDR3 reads CASRPGGSSNQPQHF. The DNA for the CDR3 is TGTGCCAGTAGACCAGGGGGCTCAAGCAATCAGCCCCAGCATTTT.

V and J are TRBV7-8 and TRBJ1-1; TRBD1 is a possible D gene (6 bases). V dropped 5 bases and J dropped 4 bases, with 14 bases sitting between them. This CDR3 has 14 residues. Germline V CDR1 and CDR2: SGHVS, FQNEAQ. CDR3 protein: CASSPRGGITEAFF. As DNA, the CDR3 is TGTGCCAGCAGCCCAAGGGGGGGGATCACTGAAGCTTTCTTT.

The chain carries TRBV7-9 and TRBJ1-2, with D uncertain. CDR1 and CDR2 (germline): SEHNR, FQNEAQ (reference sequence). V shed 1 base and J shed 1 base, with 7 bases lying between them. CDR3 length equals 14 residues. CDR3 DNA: TGTGCCAGCAGCTTAGTAACCCTTAACTATGGCTACACCTTC. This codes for CASSLVTLNYGYTF.

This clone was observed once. DNA of the CDR3: TGCAGCGTTGGTACCGGACAGGGGATCTCCTACGAGCAGTACTTC. It codes for CSVGTGQGISYEQYF. V is TRBV29-1 and J is TRBJ2-7; 9 bases map to TRBD1. The germline gives CDR1 SQVTM, CDR2 ANQGSEA. There are 15 residues in the CDR3. With V trimmed by 4 bases and J by 0 bases, 7 bases remained unmatched.

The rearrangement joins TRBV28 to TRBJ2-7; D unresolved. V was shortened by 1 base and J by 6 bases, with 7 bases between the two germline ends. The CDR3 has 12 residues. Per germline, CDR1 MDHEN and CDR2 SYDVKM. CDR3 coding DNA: TGTGCCAGCAGTTTATTAAAAGGCGAGCAGTACTTC. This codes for CASSLLKGEQYF.

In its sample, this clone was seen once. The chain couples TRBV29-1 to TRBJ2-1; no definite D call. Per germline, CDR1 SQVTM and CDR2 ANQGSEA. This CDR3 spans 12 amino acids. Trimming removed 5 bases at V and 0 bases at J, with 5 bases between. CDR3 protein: CSVSSSYNEQFF. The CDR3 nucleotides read TGCAGCGTTTCCAGCTCCTACAATGAGCAGTTCTTC.

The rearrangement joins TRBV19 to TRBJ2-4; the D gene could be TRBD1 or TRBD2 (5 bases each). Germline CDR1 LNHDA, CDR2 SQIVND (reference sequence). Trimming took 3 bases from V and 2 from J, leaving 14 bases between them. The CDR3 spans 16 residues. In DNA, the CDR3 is TGTGCCAGTAGTATGGTGGTGTGGGGGACCAAAAACATTCAGTACTTC. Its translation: CASSMVVWGTKNIQYF.

The CDR3 nucleotides read TGCGCCAGCGGGTTGGAGGGGAACTACGAGCAGTACTTC. Translated: CASGLEGNYEQYF. This chain connects TRBV5-1 to TRBJ2-7; weak D call: TRBD2 (6 bases). The CDR3 runs 13 residues. Trimming cost V 7 bases and J 3 bases, with 14 bases left between them. The germline gives CDR1 SGHRS, CDR2 YFSETQ.

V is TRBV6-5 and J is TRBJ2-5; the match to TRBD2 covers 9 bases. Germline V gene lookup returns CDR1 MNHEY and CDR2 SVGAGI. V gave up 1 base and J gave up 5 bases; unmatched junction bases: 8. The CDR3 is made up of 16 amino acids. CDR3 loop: CASSYFPSGNGETQYF. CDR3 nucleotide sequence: TGTGCCAGCAGTTACTTTCCTAGCGGGAATGGGGAGACCCAGTACTTC.

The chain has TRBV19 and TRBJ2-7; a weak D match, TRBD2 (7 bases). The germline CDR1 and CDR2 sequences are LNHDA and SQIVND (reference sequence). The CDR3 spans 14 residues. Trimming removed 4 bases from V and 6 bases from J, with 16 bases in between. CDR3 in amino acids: CASSTIGGVGEQYF. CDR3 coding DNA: TGTGCCAGTAGTACAATAGGGGGGGTCGGCGAGCAGTACTTC.